The 5 T cell receptor beta chains presented below share a single source sample, sequenced in a study of T cells in narcolepsy. Libraries were prepared by immunoSEQ multiplex PCR; TCRdb keeps only in-frame clonotypes and omits some of them. The sample carries roughly 30,000 clones, about four fifths recorded once. Material: memory (CD45RA-) CD4+ T cells from blood. These TCRs come from a human donor in good health.

The genes are TRBV9 and TRBJ1-4; D not resolved. This CDR3 is built from 13 residues. Germline loops: CDR1 SGDLS, CDR2 YYNGEE. With 1 base removed from V and 0 bases from J, the gap between germline ends came to 1 base. As DNA, the CDR3 is TGTGCCAGCAGCGTAACAACTAATGAAAAACTGTTTTTT. Its translation: CASSVTTNEKLFF.

The V call is TRBV18, the J call TRBJ2-7, with 7 nucleotides matching TRBD2. The CDR3 totals 14 residues. With V trimmed by 0 bases and J by 5 bases, 4 bases remained unmatched. Germline values: CDR1 KGHSH, CDR2 LQKENI. CDR3 bases: TGTGCCAGCTCACCACCTTGGACTAGTAACGAGCAGTACTTC. Protein sequence: CASSPPWTSNEQYF.

The CDR3 sequence: CASLGGGRGQPQHF. The CDR3 region has the DNA TGTGCCAGCCTCGGAGGGGGCCGGGGTCAGCCCCAGCATTTT. This chain joins TRBV28 and TRBJ1-5; 7 bases agree with TRBD1. The CDR3 loop spans 14 amino acids. With 8 bases clipped from V and 6 bases from J, the junction kept 10 bases outside the gene matches. CDR1 and CDR2 (germline): MDHEN, SYDVKM. Full variable domain (outside the CDR3, taken from reference TRBV28 and TRBJ1-5): DVKVTQSSRYLVKRTGEKVFLECVQDMDHENMFWYRQDPGLGLRLIYFSYDVKMKEKGDIPEGYSVSREKKERFSLILESASTNQTSMYLCASLGGGRGQPQHFGDGTRLSIL.

As to this clone: Other DNA sequences of this sample code for an identical CDR3. In DNA, the CDR3 is TGTGCCAGCAGTCCCGCCGGGGGCAGGGGGAGTGAAAAACTGTTTTTT. Translating gives CASSPAGGRGSEKLFF. V gene TRBV27 combines with J gene TRBJ1-4; TRBD1 aligns across 7 bases. The CDR3 has 16 residues. Germline V gene lookup returns CDR1 MNHEY and CDR2 SMNVEV (reference sequence). V gave up 5 bases and J gave up 7 bases; unmatched junction bases: 13.

The CDR3 is CASSTQTGNTIYF. DNA for the CDR3: TGTGCCAGCAGCACCCAGACTGGAAACACCATATATTTT. The chain recombines TRBV7-2 with TRBJ1-3, with D uncertain. V was pared by 5 bases and J by 2 bases, with 7 bases between. Germline V gene lookup returns CDR1 SGHTA and CDR2 FQGNSA. This CDR3 comprises 13 residues.